Detailed here is one T cell receptor (beta chain). No antigen is known for it. The data were taken from a study of post-analysis software for immune sequencing data. Regarding the study as a whole: Four or five TRBV segments, including TRBV5-6, TRBV5-1 and TRBV20-1, were more frequent in patients than controls.

CDR1 is DFQATT, CDR2 SNEGSKA, per germline (reference sequence). Trimming removed 5 bases from V and 4 bases from J; junction bases left unmatched: 4. The CDR3 is 14 amino acids. TCR beta cDNA libraries had unique molecular identifiers. TCRdb re-analysed the PCR reads in MiXCR, keeping a single row per CDR3 protein. This table holds 600,000 to 700,000 distinct CDR3 sequences, 55% to 60% found once. Material for sequencing was blood. J is TRBJ2-3 and V is TRBV20-1; 12 nucleotides align to TRBD2. This clonotype was obtained from a girl aged 2 to 9 with multiple sclerosis. The CDR3 nucleotides read TGCAGTGCTCGACTAGCGGGGGCGTCAGATACGCAGTATTTT. Amino acid sequence: CSARLAGASDTQYF.